A single sample gave rise to the 5 T cell receptor beta chains below, sequenced in a study of shared clonotypes between healthy human individuals. The data were produced by immunoSEQ multiplex PCR, yet TCRdb's version contains in-frame clones alone and is incomplete. The table shows hundreds of thousands of clones, with about 96% occurring only once. Selected positively for CCR7 and CD45RO-negative, naive CD8 cells excluded terminally differentiated effector memory CD45RA+ cells. The sequenced sample was naive CD8+ T cells sorted from blood. Receptors originate from a woman in her twenties or thirties in good health.

Points on this clone: This sample also contains other DNA sequences that code for the same CDR3. The chain links TRBV7-9 to TRBJ2-1, with D possibly matching TRBD2 (6 bases). The V and J ends lost 3 bases and 0 bases respectively, with 9 bases between them. There are 15 residues in the CDR3. The V gene's germline CDR1 is SEHNR and CDR2 FQNEAQ (reference sequence). The CDR3 sequence is CASSFSGSSYNEQFF. CDR3 in DNA: TGTGCCAGCAGCTTTTCCGGGAGCTCCTACAATGAGCAGTTCTTC.

V and J are TRBV19 and TRBJ2-1; 10 bases map to TRBD2. V gave up 0 bases and J gave up 3 bases; unmatched junction bases: 2. Germline values: CDR1 LNHDA, CDR2 SQIVND (reference sequence). CDR3 length equals 16 residues. CDR3 sequence: CASSIEGTSVYNEQFF. In DNA form, the CDR3 reads TGTGCCAGTAGTATAGAAGGGACTAGCGTCTACAATGAGCAGTTCTTC.

This clone was detected once. The chain uses TRBV27 and TRBJ1-2; maybe TRBD1 (6 bases). With 4 bases removed from V and 8 bases from J, the gap between germline ends came to 14 bases. The germline CDR1 and CDR2 sequences are MNHEY and SMNVEV (reference sequence). The CDR3 loop spans 13 amino acids. CDR3 DNA sequence: TGTGCCAGCAGTTACCGGGACACAGGCGGCTACACCTTC. The encoded protein is CASSYRDTGGYTF.

The V and J genes are TRBV14 and TRBJ1-3; D unclear. Trimming removed 1 base from V and 0 bases from J, with 7 bases in between. Looked up from germline, CDR1 is SGHDN and CDR2 is FVKESK. This CDR3 has 15 residues. In nucleotides, the CDR3 is TGTGCCAGCAGCCAAGGCACTTTCTCTGGAAACACCATATATTTT. This translates into CASSQGTFSGNTIYF.

The gene calls are TRBV7-9 and TRBJ2-7; 11 positions match TRBD2. The CDR3 is made up of 16 amino acids. Per germline, CDR1 SEHNR and CDR2 FQNEAQ (reference sequence). V lost 1 base, J lost 7 bases, and 9 bases stayed unmatched. The chain's CDR3 is CASSLVGSGRAFEQYF. CDR3 in DNA: TGTGCCAGCAGCTTAGTGGGTAGCGGGAGGGCCTTTGAGCAGTACTTC. Variable domain in full (rest from reference TRBV7-9 and TRBJ2-7): DTGVSQNPRHKITKRGQNVTFRCDPISEHNRLYWYRQTLGQGPEFLTYFQNEAQLEKSRLLSDRFSAERPKGSFSTLEIQRTEQGDSAMYLCASSLVGSGRAFEQYFGPGTRLTVT.